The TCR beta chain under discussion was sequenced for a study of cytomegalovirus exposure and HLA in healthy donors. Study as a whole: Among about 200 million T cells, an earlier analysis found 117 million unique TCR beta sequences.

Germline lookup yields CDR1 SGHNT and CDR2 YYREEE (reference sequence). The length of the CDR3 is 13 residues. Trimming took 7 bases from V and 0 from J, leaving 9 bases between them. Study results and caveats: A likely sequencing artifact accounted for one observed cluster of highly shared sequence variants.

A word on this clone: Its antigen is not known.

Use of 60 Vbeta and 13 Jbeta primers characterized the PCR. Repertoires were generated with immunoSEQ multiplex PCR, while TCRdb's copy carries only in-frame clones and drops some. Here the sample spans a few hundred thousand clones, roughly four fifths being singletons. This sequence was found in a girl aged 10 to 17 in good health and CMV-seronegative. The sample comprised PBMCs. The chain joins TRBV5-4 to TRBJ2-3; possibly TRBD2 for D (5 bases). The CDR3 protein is CASQQRSTDTQYF. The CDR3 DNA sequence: TGTGCCAGCCAACAGCGGAGCACAGATACGCAGTATTTT.